This entry is about one TCR beta chain. These data come from a study of blood T cell repertoires in COVID-19. Study context: The study drew acute and convalescent COVID-19 samples from the United States, Italy and Spain. PBMCs, B-cell-depleted T cells, or T cells were the source of the cDNA or gDNA that made up the material.

Looked up from germline, CDR1 is MNHEY and CDR2 is SMNVEV (reference sequence). V was pared by 4 bases and J by 1 base, with 11 bases between. The CDR3 covers 15 residues. As processed by the authors: For nucleated cells, counts were estimated from reference gene primer amplification. The data were produced by immunoSEQ multiplex PCR, yet TCRdb's version contains in-frame clones alone and is incomplete. D and trimming were read from the DNA, whereas the V and J calls and clone size are those reported in that table. Of about 85,000 clones listed, roughly 90% are singletons. Specimen: peripheral blood. This receptor was taken from a human donor with active COVID-19. The donor label of this sample is uncertain. This chain uses TRBV27 with TRBJ2-4; D gene unclear. Written as DNA, the CDR3 is TGTGCCAGCAGTTCTCTCGACTTCGCCAAAAACATTCAGTACTTC. Protein: CASSSLDFAKNIQYF.